This passage covers 30 T cell receptor beta chains from one sample sequenced in a study of blood T cell repertoires in COVID-19. Produced via immunoSEQ multiplex PCR; TCRdb's table is partial and in-frame only. The sample shows about 190,000 clones, approximately 90% of them seen only once. The sample was peripheral blood. All receptors derive from a woman in her seventies with COVID-19, enrolled during active disease.

The chain joins TRBV7-3 to TRBJ1-2; a weak D match, TRBD1 (6 bases). CDR1 and CDR2 (germline): SGHTA, FQGTGA. V lost 3 bases and J 6 bases, leaving 11 bases between the germline ends. This CDR3 has 13 amino acids. The CDR3 nucleotides read TGTGCCAGCAGCTTCGGGGGGCTCAATGGCTACACCTTC. Translating gives CASSFGGLNGYTF.

The CDR3 is CASSTGTGSGYTF. DNA for the CDR3: TGTGCCAGCAGTACCGGGACAGGGAGTGGCTACACCTTC. V usage is TRBV28 and J usage is TRBJ1-2, with 9 bases fitting TRBD1. The CDR3 covers 13 residues. V dropped 5 bases and J dropped 7; count of bases not matched to a gene: 5. Germline CDR1 reads MDHEN; CDR2 reads SYDVKM.

The table lists this clone with a count of one. This chain links TRBV11-1 with TRBJ2-7, with D tentatively TRBD2 (6 bases). V was clipped by 3 bases and J by 7 bases, with 7 bases between them. The CDR3 has 11 residues. Germline V lookup: CDR1 SGHAT, CDR2 FQDESV (reference sequence). The CDR3 loop reads CASSFSGEQYF. DNA for the CDR3: TGTGCCAGCAGCTTTAGCGGAGAGCAGTACTTC.

The chain has TRBV19 and TRBJ2-3, with 7 bases lining up with TRBD2. V trimming: 3 bases; J trimming: 2 bases; junction bases outside the gene matches: 11. There are 17 residues in the CDR3. Looked up from germline, CDR1 is LNHDA and CDR2 is SQIVND (reference sequence). DNA of the CDR3: TGTGCCAGTAGTATCCCCGGAGGGGCGGGAGCCACAGATACGCAGTATTTT. It is translated as CASSIPGGAGATDTQYF.

This clone has only a few counts. This chain connects TRBV6-4 to TRBJ2-2; TRBD1 matches 8 bases. Germline values: CDR1 MRHNA, CDR2 SNTAGT. V lost 4 bases and J lost 0; bases outside the gene matches: 4. CDR3 length: 16 residues. CDR3 sequence (DNA): TGTGCCAGCAGTGCAGGGGGCATCGCGAACACCGGGGAGCTGTTTTTT. It encodes CASSAGGIANTGELFF.

The chain carries TRBV15 and TRBJ2-2; a weak D match, TRBD2 (5 bases). The germline V and J ends were trimmed by 4 bases and 5 bases, with 20 bases remaining between them. The CDR3 length is 17 residues. CDR1 and CDR2 (germline): LNHNV, YYDKDF (reference sequence). The CDR3 DNA follows: TGTGCCACCAGCAAGCTCGAGTGGGAGATTGGGACCGGGGAGCTGTTTTTT. Residues: CATSKLEWEIGTGELFF. The variable domain in full, completed from reference TRBV15 and TRBJ2-2, reads DAMVIQNPRYQVTQFGKPVTLSCSQTLNHNVMYWYQQKSSQAPKLLFHYYDKDFNNEADTPDNFQSRRPNTSFCFLDIRSPGLGDTAMYLCATSKLEWEIGTGELFFGEGSRLTVL.

This clone was recorded only once. The rearrangement links TRBV28 to TRBJ2-7, with 11 bases that match TRBD2. The germline V gene has CDR1 MDHEN and CDR2 SYDVKM. This CDR3 has 22 amino acids. Trimming at V came to 4 bases and at J to 0 bases, leaving 23 bases not matched to a gene. CDR3: CASSWATGAALAGAKGSYEQYF. The CDR3 coding sequence is TGTGCCAGCAGTTGGGCGACAGGGGCCGCACTAGCGGGAGCTAAAGGCTCCTACGAGCAGTACTTC.

This rearrangement joins TRBV30 to TRBJ1-6; 9 nucleotides line up with TRBD1. Germline V gene data show CDR1 as GTSNPN and CDR2 as SVGIG (reference sequence). V trimming: 6 bases; J trimming: 15 bases; junction bases outside the gene matches: 12. The CDR3 runs to 13 residues. The CDR3 bases are TGTGCCTGCGTGGGACAGGGAATTCTTCACCTCCACTTT. Protein: CACVGQGILHLHF.

The V and J genes are TRBV18 and TRBJ1-2; TRBD1 might be the D (5 bases). The CDR3 spans 12 residues. Germline V lookup: CDR1 KGHSH, CDR2 LQKENI. V lost 3 bases, J lost 10 bases, and 12 bases lay in between. The CDR3, as DNA: TGTGCCAGCTCACCGCCAGGGTCCCTCTACACCTTC. Its translation: CASSPPGSLYTF. Using reference TRBV18 and TRBJ1-2 for the parts outside the CDR3, the full variable domain is NAGVMQNPRHLVRRRGQEARLRCSPMKGHSHVYWYRQLPEEGLKFMVYLQKENIIDESGMPKERFSAEFPKEGPSILRIQQVVRGDSAAYFCASSPPGSLYTFGSGTRLTVV.

This clone was picked up a small number of times. The chain links TRBV10-3 to TRBJ1-4, with TRBD1 identical over 10 bases. The CDR3 is 15 amino acids. V dropped 8 bases and J dropped 10; count of bases not matched to a gene: 13. Germline V CDR1 and CDR2: ENHRY, SYGVKD. This CDR3 is CAIADDGTGDGKLFF. CDR3 bases: TGTGCCATCGCTGATGACGGGACAGGGGACGGAAAACTGTTTTTT.

The chain couples TRBV4-2 to TRBJ2-5; tentative D call: TRBD2 (6 bases). The germline V and J ends were trimmed by 1 base and 4 bases, with 16 bases remaining between them. Germline V gene lookup returns CDR1 LGHNA and CDR2 YNFKEQ. This CDR3 contains 16 residues. The CDR3 loop is CASSQGYRRERETQYF. CDR3 DNA: TGTGCCAGCAGCCAAGGTTACAGGAGGGAGCGAGAGACCCAGTACTTC.

A few counts support this clone. This sequence joins TRBV2 and TRBJ2-3, with a weak D call TRBD1 (5 bases). The ends were cut back, 10 bases at V and 2 bases at J, with 19 bases in the middle. The CDR3 consists of 15 residues. CDR1 and CDR2 (germline): SNHLY, FYNNEI. CDR3 protein: CATNVGTGNTDTQYF. The CDR3, as DNA: TGTGCCACCAACGTGGGAACAGGAAACACAGATACGCAGTATTTT.

V is TRBV9 and J is TRBJ1-6; TRBD1 is a possible D gene (6 bases). Trimming took off 1 base at V and 9 bases at J, with 14 bases between the two ends. The CDR3 is 15 residues long. CDR1 and CDR2 from the germline V gene are SGDLS and YYNGEE. The CDR3 reads CASSVSVNRASPLHF. The CDR3 DNA follows: TGTGCCAGCAGCGTATCCGTTAACAGGGCTTCACCCCTCCACTTT.

This rearrangement joins TRBV28 to TRBJ2-7, with D perhaps matching TRBD1 (6 bases). The CDR3 runs 12 residues. V lost 2 bases to trimming and J lost 12 bases, with 14 bases between them. Germline assignment: CDR1 MDHEN and CDR2 SYDVKM. For the CDR3, the DNA is TGTGCCAGCAGTTTAGTTACAGGGTTAGGGTACTTC. Its protein product is CASSLVTGLGYF. The full variable domain, its missing parts supplied by reference TRBV28 and TRBJ2-7, is DVKVTQSSRYLVKRTGEKVFLECVQDMDHENMFWYRQDPGLGLRLIYFSYDVKMKEKGDIPEGYSVSREKKERFSLILESASTNQTSMYLCASSLVTGLGYFGPGTRLTVT.

A remark on this clone: The same CDR3 also results from other DNA sequences found in this sample. This chain uses TRBV3-1 (or the pseudogene TRBV3-2) with TRBJ2-5; 13 bases line up with TRBD2. This CDR3 contains 15 residues. With 3 bases clipped from V and 3 bases from J, the junction kept 1 base outside the gene matches. Germline V gene sequence: CDR1 LGHDT, CDR2 YNNKEL (reference sequence). Written as DNA, the CDR3 is TGTGCCAGCAGCCAGGGGACTAGCGGGAAAGAGACCCAGTACTTC. Its protein is CASSQGTSGKETQYF.

The chain is built from TRBV28 and TRBJ1-5; 7 bases are a match to TRBD1. The germline gives CDR1 MDHEN, CDR2 SYDVKM. The CDR3 length is 15 residues. V lost 2 bases and J lost 4; bases outside the gene matches: 5. The CDR3 coding sequence is TGTGCCAGCAGTTTAACGGGACAGTTTAATCAGCCCCAGCATTTT. Translating it yields CASSLTGQFNQPQHF.

V gene TRBV11-3 combines with J gene TRBJ2-1, with D unclear. This CDR3 contains 14 residues. CDR1 SGHNT and CDR2 YENEEA come from the germline V gene. The V and J ends lost 3 bases and 1 base respectively, with 7 bases between them. Here the CDR3 reads CASSLAGSYNEQFF. In nucleotides, the CDR3 is TGTGCCAGCAGCTTGGCAGGATCCTACAATGAGCAGTTCTTC.

This chain uses TRBV5-1 with TRBJ2-3; D is uncertain. V lost 5 bases, J lost 2 bases, and 18 bases lay in between. The CDR3 sequence is 16 residues long. Germline CDR1 SGHRS, CDR2 YFSETQ. The CDR3 loop is CASSMGVSQDTDTQYF. In DNA form, the CDR3 reads TGCGCCAGCAGTATGGGCGTCTCACAAGACACAGATACGCAGTATTTT.

The chain recombines TRBV2 with TRBJ1-5; D ambiguous. Germline CDR1 and CDR2: SNHLY and FYNNEI. Trimming removed 1 base from V and 7 bases from J, with 8 bases in between. CDR3 length: 13 amino acids. The CDR3 sequence is CASSEGRRQPQHF. The CDR3 nucleotides are TGTGCCAGCAGTGAAGGACGGCGGCAGCCCCAGCATTTT.

The chain is built from TRBV6-6 and TRBJ1-1, with 10 bases aligning to TRBD1. The CDR3 has 14 amino acids. Trimming removed 2 bases from V and 4 bases from J; junction bases left unmatched: 1. Germline V gene data show CDR1 as MNHNY and CDR2 as SVGAGI (reference sequence). CDR3 nucleotide sequence: TGTGCCAGCAGTTACCGACAGGGGGCCACTGAAGCTTTCTTT. Amino acids: CASSYRQGATEAFF.

V gene TRBV6-5 combines with J gene TRBJ2-1, with D possibly matching TRBD2 (6 bases). The CDR3 length is 11 residues. Germline V lookup: CDR1 MNHEY, CDR2 SVGAGI. V was pared by 5 bases and J by 11 bases, with 10 bases between. The CDR3 DNA reads TGTGCCAGCAGTCGGGACTCCCAGCAGTTCTTC. Protein: CASSRDSQQFF.

V and J are TRBV10-3 and TRBJ1-1; 8 positions agree with TRBD1. Germline values: CDR1 ENHRY, CDR2 SYGVKD. The CDR3 spans 14 residues. J lost 1 base, V lost 7 bases, and 5 bases had no gene match. The CDR3 DNA reads TGTGCCATCAACGATCAGGGGGCGAACACTGAAGCTTTCTTT. This gives the protein CAINDQGANTEAFF.

The chain has TRBV11-3 and TRBJ2-1; TRBD2 is a possible D gene (5 bases). Trimming removed 1 base from V and 0 bases from J, with 10 bases in between. Per the germline V gene, CDR1 is SGHNT and CDR2 is YENEEA. This CDR3 has 16 amino acids. The CDR3 sequence: CASSLGAGSSYNEQFF. The DNA of the CDR3 is TGTGCCAGCAGCTTAGGGGCGGGTAGCTCCTACAATGAGCAGTTCTTC.

This sequence joins TRBV27 and TRBJ2-7; D gene unclear. Trimming pared 6 bases from V and 5 bases from J, leaving 8 bases between. Looked up from germline, CDR1 is MNHEY and CDR2 is SMNVEV (reference sequence). The CDR3 consists of 11 residues. The CDR3 region has the DNA TGTGCCAGCAGAACTATCAACGAGCAGTACTTC. As protein: CASRTINEQYF.

The chain joins TRBV29-1 to TRBJ1-1; a weak D match, TRBD1 (5 bases). V was shortened by 8 bases and J by 0 bases, with 16 bases between the two germline ends. CDR1 SQVTM and CDR2 ANQGSEA come from the germline V gene. There are 14 residues in the CDR3. The CDR3: CSIWGHRMNTEAFF. The DNA for the CDR3 is TGCAGCATCTGGGGCCACAGAATGAACACTGAAGCTTTCTTT.

The chain combines TRBV6-5 with TRBJ1-1; no definite D call. Per germline, CDR1 MNHEY and CDR2 SVGAGI. The length of the CDR3 is 14 residues. Trimming left V 4 bases short and J 0 bases short, with 9 bases between. The CDR3 spells CASSLSLMNTEAFF. The CDR3 DNA reads as TGTGCCAGCAGTTTGAGCCTCATGAACACTGAAGCTTTCTTT.

The chain combines TRBV29-1 with TRBJ2-1; 8 positions match TRBD2. Germline V gene sequence: CDR1 SQVTM, CDR2 ANQGSEA. Trimming took 0 bases from V and 6 from J; bases not matched to a gene: 7. This CDR3 has 15 residues. CDR3 amino acids: CSVEDLAGSGNEQFF. The DNA of the CDR3 is TGCAGCGTTGAAGATTTAGCGGGATCGGGCAATGAGCAGTTCTTC.

The chain joins TRBV5-1 to TRBJ2-5; 9 nucleotides align to TRBD2. J lost 3 bases, V lost 4 bases, and 7 bases had no gene match. The CDR3 is 15 amino acids. From germline, CDR1 is SGHRS and CDR2 YFSETQ. The CDR3 loop reads CASSTGTSREETQYF. CDR3 nucleotides: TGCGCCAGCAGCACCGGGACTAGCAGAGAAGAGACCCAGTACTTC.

The chain is built from TRBV25-1 and TRBJ2-1, with 8 bases identical to TRBD2. The germline V gene has CDR1 MGHDK and CDR2 SYGVNS. This CDR3 has 14 residues. V lost 7 bases, J lost 4 bases, and 6 bases stayed unmatched. CDR3 region: CASKEAGAYNEQFF. For the CDR3, the DNA is TGTGCCAGCAAAGAAGCGGGAGCTTACAATGAGCAGTTCTTC.

DNA of the CDR3: TGTGCCACCAGCAGAGATATGGGGACAGGCAGCTTGAAAAAACTGTTTTTT. This sequence encodes CATSRDMGTGSLKKLFF. The chain employs TRBV15 and TRBJ1-4; TRBD1 matches at 8 bases. With V trimmed by 0 bases and J by 9 bases, 12 bases remained unmatched. Germline CDR1 and CDR2: LNHNV and YYDKDF (reference sequence). The length of the CDR3 is 17 residues.